The sequence of this T cell receptor (beta chain) was determined in a study of PD-1 blockade in classical Hodgkin lymphoma. Study observations and caveats: CD4+ TCR diversity, unlike CD8+, climbed significantly by C4D1. What drove the repertoire differences, possibly disease activity or prior therapy, has not been defined.

Profiling relied on immunoSEQ multiplex PCR, and the TCRdb table lists in-frame clones only, not all of them. The data hold 15,000 to 20,000 clones, with about two thirds observed a single time. Germline-derived CDR1 and CDR2 are LNHDA and SQIVND (reference sequence). This CDR3 region has 15 residues. Trimming removed 7 bases from V and 3 bases from J; junction bases left unmatched: 8. Concerning this clone: Its cognate antigen is unknown.

Exposure to brentuximab vedotin varied, and each patient had relapsed following autologous stem cell transplantation. The chain uses TRBV19 and TRBJ2-1; 8 bases are a match to TRBD2. The receptor comes from a human donor with classical Hodgkin lymphoma. Sequencing used peripheral blood mononuclear cells (PBMCs), obtained before the second cycle of nivolumab. Here the CDR3 reads CASTPALAVYNEQFF. In nucleotides, the CDR3 is TGTGCCAGTACCCCCGCACTAGCGGTCTACAATGAGCAGTTCTTC.